This T cell receptor (beta chain) was identified during a study of blood T cells in healthy people across ages. Findings and limits, study-wide: The recorded TCR beta diversity per million T cells decreased in a roughly linear manner with age.

The CDR3 loop spans 12 amino acids. In germline, CDR1 is SEHNR, CDR2 FQNEAQ (reference sequence). V was cut by 5 bases and J by 11 bases, with 12 bases left in between. Primed by a sample-barcoded 5' primer and a J-beta primer mix, a second PCR proceeded for roughly 7 to 11 cycles. TCRdb reprocessed the 5' RACE reads via MiXCR and lists one record per CDR3 protein. The data contain 600,000 to 900,000 distinct CDR3 sequences, roughly 26% of them singletons. In this sample, this clonotype turned up a few times. Its target is unknown. The same sample was also studied in work on T cells of mothers and their children. That investigation notes: Three healthy Caucasian mothers and their six children donated. Once extracted, all RNA went into cDNA synthesis at approximately 1.6 ug per 15 ul. Sample barcodes and 2-4 random nucleotides were added by the M1S primer of the second PCR.

The chain has TRBV7-9 and TRBJ1-4, with D unresolved. The sequence was obtained from a boy younger than 18 in good health. Sequenced: blood. The chain's CDR3 is CASSPPENKLFF. In DNA form, the CDR3 reads TGTGCCAGCAGCCCCCCTGAGAACAAACTGTTTTTT.